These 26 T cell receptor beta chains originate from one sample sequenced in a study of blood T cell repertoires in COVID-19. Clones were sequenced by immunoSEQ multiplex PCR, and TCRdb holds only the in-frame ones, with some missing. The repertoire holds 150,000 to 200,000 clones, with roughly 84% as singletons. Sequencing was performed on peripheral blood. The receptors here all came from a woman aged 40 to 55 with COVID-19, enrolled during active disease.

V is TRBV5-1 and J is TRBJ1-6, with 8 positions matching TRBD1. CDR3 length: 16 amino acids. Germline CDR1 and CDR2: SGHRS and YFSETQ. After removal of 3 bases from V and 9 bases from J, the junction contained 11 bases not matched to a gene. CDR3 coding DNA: TGCGCCAGCAGCTCCAGCAGGACAGGGCAGGGTTCACCCCTCCACTTT. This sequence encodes CASSSSRTGQGSPLHF.

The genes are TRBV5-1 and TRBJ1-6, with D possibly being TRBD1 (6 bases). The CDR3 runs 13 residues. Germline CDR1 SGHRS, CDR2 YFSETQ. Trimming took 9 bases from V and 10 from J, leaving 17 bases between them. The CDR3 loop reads CATGDTVDSPLHF. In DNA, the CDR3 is TGCGCCACCGGGGACACCGTAGACTCACCCCTCCACTTT.

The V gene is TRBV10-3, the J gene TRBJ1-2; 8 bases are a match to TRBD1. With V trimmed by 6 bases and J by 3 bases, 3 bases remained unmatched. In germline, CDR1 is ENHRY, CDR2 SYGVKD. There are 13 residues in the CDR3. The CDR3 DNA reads TGTGCCATCAGGGTGACAGGGGACTATGGCTACACCTTC. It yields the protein CAIRVTGDYGYTF.

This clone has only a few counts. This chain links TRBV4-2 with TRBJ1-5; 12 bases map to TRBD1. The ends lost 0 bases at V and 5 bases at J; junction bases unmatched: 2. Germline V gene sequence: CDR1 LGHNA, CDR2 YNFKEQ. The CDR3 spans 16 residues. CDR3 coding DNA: TGTGCCAGCAGCCAAGATCGGGACAGGGGGCATCAGCCCCAGCATTTT. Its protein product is CASSQDRDRGHQPQHF.

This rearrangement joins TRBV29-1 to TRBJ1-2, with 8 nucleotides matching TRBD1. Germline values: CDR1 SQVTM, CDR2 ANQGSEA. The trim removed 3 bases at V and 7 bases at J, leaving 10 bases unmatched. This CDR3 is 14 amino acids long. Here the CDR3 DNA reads TGCAGCGTTGAGACTACAGGGGGTAAGGGTGGCTACACCTTC. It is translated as CSVETTGGKGGYTF.

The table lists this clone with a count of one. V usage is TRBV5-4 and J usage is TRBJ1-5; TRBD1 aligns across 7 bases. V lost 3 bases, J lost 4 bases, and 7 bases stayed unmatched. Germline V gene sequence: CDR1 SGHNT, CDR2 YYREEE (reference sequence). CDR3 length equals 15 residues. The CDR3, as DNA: TGTGCCAGCAGCTCTACCGGGACAGATAATCAGCCCCAGCATTTT. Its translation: CASSSTGTDNQPQHF. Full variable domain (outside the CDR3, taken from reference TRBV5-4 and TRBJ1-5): ETGVTQSPTHLIKTRGQQVTLRCSSQSGHNTVSWYQQALGQGPQFIFQYYREEENGRGNFPPRFSGLQFPNYSSELNVNALELDDSALYLCASSSTGTDNQPQHFGDGTRLSIL.

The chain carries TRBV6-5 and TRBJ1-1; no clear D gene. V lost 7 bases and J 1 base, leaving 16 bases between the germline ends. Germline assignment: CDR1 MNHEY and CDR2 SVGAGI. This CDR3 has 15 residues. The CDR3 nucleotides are TGTGCCAGCACCGACCCATGGAGGGAGAACACTGAAGCTTTCTTT. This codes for CASTDPWRENTEAFF.

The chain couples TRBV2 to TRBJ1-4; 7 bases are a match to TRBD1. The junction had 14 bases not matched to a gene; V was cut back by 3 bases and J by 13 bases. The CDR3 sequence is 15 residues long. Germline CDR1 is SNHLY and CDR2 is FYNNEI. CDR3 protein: CASSEISQGEAGLFF. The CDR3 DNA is TGTGCCAGCAGTGAGATCTCTCAGGGGGAGGCAGGACTGTTTTTT. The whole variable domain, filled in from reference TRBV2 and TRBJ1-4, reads EPEVTQTPSHQVTQMGQEVILRCVPISNHLYFYWYRQILGQKVEFLVSFYNNEISEKSEIFDDQFSVERPDGSNFTLKIRSTKLEDSAMYFCASSEISQGEAGLFFGSGTQLSVL.

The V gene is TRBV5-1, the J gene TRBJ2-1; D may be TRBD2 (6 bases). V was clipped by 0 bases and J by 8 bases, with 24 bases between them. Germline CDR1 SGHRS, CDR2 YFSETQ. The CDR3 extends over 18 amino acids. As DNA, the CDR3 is TGCGCCAGCAGCTTGGCGCCACTAAGTCGGGGACTTAAGGATGAGCAGTTCTTC. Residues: CASSLAPLSRGLKDEQFF.

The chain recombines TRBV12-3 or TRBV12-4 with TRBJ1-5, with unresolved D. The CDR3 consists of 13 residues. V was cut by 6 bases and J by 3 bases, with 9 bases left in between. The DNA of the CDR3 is TGTGCCAGCAGAGACGGGGACAATCAGCCCCAGCATTTT. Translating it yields CASRDGDNQPQHF.

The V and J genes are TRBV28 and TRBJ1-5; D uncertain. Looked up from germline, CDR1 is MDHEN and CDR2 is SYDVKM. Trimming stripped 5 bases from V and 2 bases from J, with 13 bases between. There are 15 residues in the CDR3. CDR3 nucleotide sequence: TGTGCCAGCAGTAGGTTCCGGGGAGGCAATCAGCCCCAGCATTTT. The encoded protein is CASSRFRGGNQPQHF.

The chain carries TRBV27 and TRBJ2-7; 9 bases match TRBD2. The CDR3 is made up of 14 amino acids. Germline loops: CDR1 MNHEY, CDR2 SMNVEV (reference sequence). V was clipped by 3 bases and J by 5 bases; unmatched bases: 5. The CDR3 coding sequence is TGTGCCAGCAGTTTGGGCGGGGGGGAACACGAGCAGTACTTC. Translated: CASSLGGGEHEQYF.

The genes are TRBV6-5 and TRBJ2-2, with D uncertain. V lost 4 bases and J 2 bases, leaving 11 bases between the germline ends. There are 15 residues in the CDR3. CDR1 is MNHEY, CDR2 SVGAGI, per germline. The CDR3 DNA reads TGTGCCAGCAGTTTAAACGCAGTAAACACCGGGGAGCTGTTTTTT. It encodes CASSLNAVNTGELFF.

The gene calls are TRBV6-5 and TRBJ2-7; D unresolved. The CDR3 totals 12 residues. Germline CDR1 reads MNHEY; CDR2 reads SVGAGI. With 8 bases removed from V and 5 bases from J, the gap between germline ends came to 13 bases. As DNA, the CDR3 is TGTGCCAGCTCTACGCTCCCCCACGAGCAGTACTTC. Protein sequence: CASSTLPHEQYF.

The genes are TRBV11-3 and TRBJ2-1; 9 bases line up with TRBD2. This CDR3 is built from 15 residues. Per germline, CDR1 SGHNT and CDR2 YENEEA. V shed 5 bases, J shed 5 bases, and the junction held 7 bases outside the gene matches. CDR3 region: CASSAGLARDNEQFF. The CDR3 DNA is TGTGCCAGCAGCGCTGGACTAGCGAGAGACAATGAGCAGTTCTTC.

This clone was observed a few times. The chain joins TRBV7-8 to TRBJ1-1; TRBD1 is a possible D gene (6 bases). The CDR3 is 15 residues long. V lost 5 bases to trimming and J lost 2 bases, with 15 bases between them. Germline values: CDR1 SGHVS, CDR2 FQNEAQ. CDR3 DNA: TGTGCCAGCAGCGTCCGGGGGGCAAGTAACACTGAAGCTTTCTTT. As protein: CASSVRGASNTEAFF. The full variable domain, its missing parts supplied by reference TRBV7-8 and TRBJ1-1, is GAGVSQSPRYKVAKRGQDVALRCDPISGHVSLFWYQQALGQGPEFLTYFQNEAQLDKSGLPSDRFFAERPEGSVSTLKIQRTQQEDSAVYLCASSVRGASNTEAFFGQGTRLTVV.

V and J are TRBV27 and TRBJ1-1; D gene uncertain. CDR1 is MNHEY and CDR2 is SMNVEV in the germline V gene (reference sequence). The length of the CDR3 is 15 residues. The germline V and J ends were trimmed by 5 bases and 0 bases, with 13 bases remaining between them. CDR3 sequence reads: CASSPPGSMNTEAFF. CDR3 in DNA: TGTGCCAGCAGTCCTCCGGGTTCTATGAACACTGAAGCTTTCTTT.

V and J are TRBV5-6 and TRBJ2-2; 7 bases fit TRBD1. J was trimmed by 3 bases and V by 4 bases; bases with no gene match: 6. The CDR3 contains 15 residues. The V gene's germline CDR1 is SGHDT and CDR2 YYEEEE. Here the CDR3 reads CASSIRDRYTGELFF. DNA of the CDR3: TGTGCCAGCAGCATCCGGGACAGATACACCGGGGAGCTGTTTTTT.

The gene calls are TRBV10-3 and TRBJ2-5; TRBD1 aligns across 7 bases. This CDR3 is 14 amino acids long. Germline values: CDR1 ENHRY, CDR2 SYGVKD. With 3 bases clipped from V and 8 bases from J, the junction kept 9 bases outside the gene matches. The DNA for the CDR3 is TGTGCCATCAGTGATCAGACAGGGAGCAAAACCCAGTACTTC. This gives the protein CAISDQTGSKTQYF.

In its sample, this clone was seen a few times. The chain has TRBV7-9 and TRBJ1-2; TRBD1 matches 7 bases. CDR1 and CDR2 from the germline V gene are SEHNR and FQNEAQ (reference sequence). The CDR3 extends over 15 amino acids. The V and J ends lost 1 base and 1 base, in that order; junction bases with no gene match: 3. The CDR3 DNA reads TGTGCCAGCAGCTTAGTGGGGACAGATAACTATGGCTACACCTTC. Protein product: CASSLVGTDNYGYTF.

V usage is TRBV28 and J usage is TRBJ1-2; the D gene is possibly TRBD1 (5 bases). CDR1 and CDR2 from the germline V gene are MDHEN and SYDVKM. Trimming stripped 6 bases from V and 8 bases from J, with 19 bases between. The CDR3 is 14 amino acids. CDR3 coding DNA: TGTGCCAGCAGAAAGCAGGGAACTCTTTCAGGCTACACCTTC. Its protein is CASRKQGTLSGYTF.

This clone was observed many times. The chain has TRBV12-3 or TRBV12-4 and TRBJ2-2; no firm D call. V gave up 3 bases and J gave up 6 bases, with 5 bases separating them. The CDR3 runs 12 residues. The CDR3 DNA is TGTGCCAGCAGTTTGGAGCCCGGGGAGCTGTTTTTT. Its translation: CASSLEPGELFF.

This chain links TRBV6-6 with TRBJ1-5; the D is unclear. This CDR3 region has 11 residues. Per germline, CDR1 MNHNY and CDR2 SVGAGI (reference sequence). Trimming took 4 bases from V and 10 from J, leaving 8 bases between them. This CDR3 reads CASSSPTPQHF. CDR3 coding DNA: TGTGCCAGCAGTTCCCCTACTCCCCAGCATTTT.

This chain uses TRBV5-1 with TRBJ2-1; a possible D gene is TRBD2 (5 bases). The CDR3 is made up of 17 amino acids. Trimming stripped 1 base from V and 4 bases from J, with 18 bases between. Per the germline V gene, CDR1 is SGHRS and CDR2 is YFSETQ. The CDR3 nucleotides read TGCGCCAGCAGCTTGACCGGTTCTCGACGGACTTACAATGAGCAGTTCTTC. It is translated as CASSLTGSRRTYNEQFF. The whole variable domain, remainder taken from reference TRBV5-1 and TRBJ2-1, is KAGVTQTPRYLIKTRGQQVTLSCSPISGHRSVSWYQQTPGQGLQFLFEYFSETQRNKGNFPGRFSGRQFSNSRSEMNVSTLELGDSALYLCASSLTGSRRTYNEQFFGPGTRLTVL.

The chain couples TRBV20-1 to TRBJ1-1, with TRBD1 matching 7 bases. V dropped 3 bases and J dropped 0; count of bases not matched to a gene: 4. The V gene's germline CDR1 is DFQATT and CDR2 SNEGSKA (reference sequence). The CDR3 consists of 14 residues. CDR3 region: CSASQGGMNTEAFF. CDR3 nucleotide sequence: TGCAGTGCTAGTCAGGGGGGAATGAACACTGAAGCTTTCTTT.

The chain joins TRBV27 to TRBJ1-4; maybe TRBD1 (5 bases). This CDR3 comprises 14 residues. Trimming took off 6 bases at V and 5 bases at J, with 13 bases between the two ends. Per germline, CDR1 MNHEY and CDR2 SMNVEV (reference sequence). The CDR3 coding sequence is TGTGCCAGCAGGATAGGGGTGGCGAATGAAAAACTGTTTTTT. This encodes CASRIGVANEKLFF.